One sample yielded the 6 T cell receptor beta chains listed below, sequenced in a study of T-cell memory formation after mild COVID-19. TCRdb independently ran MiXCR on the 5' RACE reads; one entry per CDR3 protein. This table holds about 430,000 distinct CDR3 sequences, more than 20% found once. The specimen was PBMCs or a T cell subset sorted from them (not recorded which). These receptors came from an adult woman who had mild COVID-19 (a few samples of this study predate the infection). Cell type and time point are not known.

V is TRBV15 and J is TRBJ2-7; unclear D gene. V shed 0 bases and J shed 2 bases, with 8 bases lying between them. The CDR3 contains 14 residues. Per germline, CDR1 LNHNV and CDR2 YYDKDF (reference sequence). The CDR3 nucleotides read TGTGCCACCAGCAGAGAGGGCGGAGCCTACGAGCAGTACTTC. Translated: CATSREGGAYEQYF. Variable domain in full (rest from reference TRBV15 and TRBJ2-7): DAMVIQNPRYQVTQFGKPVTLSCSQTLNHNVMYWYQQKSSQAPKLLFHYYDKDFNNEADTPDNFQSRRPNTSFCFLDIRSPGLGDTAMYLCATSREGGAYEQYFGPGTRLTVT.

The CDR3 sequence is CASSEVAWEGYGYTF. CDR3 DNA: TGTGCCAGCAGTGAAGTTGCCTGGGAGGGGTATGGCTACACCTTC. The genes are TRBV2 and TRBJ1-2, with a weak D call TRBD1 (5 bases). CDR3 length: 15 amino acids. Deletions cut 1 base from V and 5 bases from J, with 14 bases between. Germline assignment: CDR1 SNHLY and CDR2 FYNNEI.

The count of this clonotype is one. The genes are TRBV9 and TRBJ2-7; 11 bases agree with TRBD2. The V segment lost 0 bases and the J segment 4 bases; nucleotides outside the gene matches: 15. The length of the CDR3 is 19 residues. Germline loops: CDR1 SGDLS, CDR2 YYNGEE. The CDR3 nucleotides read TGTGCCAGCAGCGTAGCAGTGGAGGCCATAGCGGGGGGGCGTTACGAGCAGTACTTC. This gives the protein CASSVAVEAIAGGRYEQYF.

Of note for this clonotype: At one of its ends the junction is not consistent with the germline gene, which may arise from a read error. The rearrangement links TRBV5-1 to TRBJ2-1, with D possibly being TRBD2 (7 bases). Per germline, CDR1 SGHRS and CDR2 YFSETQ. This CDR3 is 17 amino acids long. CDR3 bases: TGCGCCAGAAGCTTGACCGGGGGAGGGGGACCCTACAATGAGCAGTTCTTC. The encoded protein is CARSLTGGGGPYNEQFF.

This clonotype has only a few counts. This rearrangement joins TRBV12-3 or TRBV12-4 to TRBJ2-7, with 9 positions matching TRBD1. J gave up 6 bases and V 1 base, and 7 bases lay outside the gene matches. The CDR3 length is 15 residues. The CDR3 bases are TGTGCCAGCAGTTTAGGTGATTGGACAGGGGCCGAGCAGTACTTC. Translated: CASSLGDWTGAEQYF.

The rearrangement uses TRBV12-3 or TRBV12-4 and TRBJ1-1; 7 bases are a match to TRBD1. The CDR3 is 14 residues long. V was pared by 3 bases and J by 4 bases, with 5 bases of the junction left unmatched. CDR3 bases: TGTGCCAGCAGTTTCAAGGGGGCGGCCACTGAAGCTTTCTTT. The encoded protein is CASSFKGAATEAFF.